Listed below are T cell receptor beta chains from one sample, sequenced in a study of T-cell reconstitution after alpha-beta-depleted transplantation in children. TCRdb called the PCR reads again in MiXCR, with one record for every CDR3 protein. This sample has about 980,000 distinct CDR3 sequences; roughly 29% occur once, and the top ten carry roughly 30%. Sequencing was performed on PBMCs, mostly from graft donor cells, taken 360 days after TCRalphabeta/CD19-depleted stem cell transplant. Receptor source: a boy less than two years old who had a stem cell transplant for SCID, so the T cells may come from the graft donor. The CDR3 runs from the conserved cysteine through the conserved F or W. A D gene is named only where the DNA matches it firmly. Clone size is stated in some rows and not others, as once, few, many or a class when expanded.

j_gene | v_gene | abundance | d_gene | CDR3nt | CDR3aa
TRBJ2-3 | TRBV5-5 | - | - | TGTGCCAGCAGCTTGTGGGTATCCGCGGCAGATACGCAGTATTTT | CASSLWVSAADTQYF
TRBJ2-7 | TRBV20-1 | - | - | TGCAGTGCTATAGACAGCATTAAACCCTACGAGCAGTACTTC | CSAIDSIKPYEQYF
TRBJ2-3 | TRBV12-3/TRBV12-4 | few | TRBD1 | TGTGCCAGCAGTCCGACAGGGTCGAGGAACACAGATACGCAGTATTTT | CASSPTGSRNTDTQYF
TRBJ2-3 | TRBV9 | - | TRBD2 | TGTGCCAGCAGCGGTAGCGGGGGTTTCACAGATACGCAGTATTTT | CASSGSGGFTDTQYF
TRBJ1-3 | TRBV18 | - | TRBD1 | TGTGCCAGCTCATCCAGGGGGAAGAGCTCTGGAAACACCATATATTTT | CASSSRGKSSGNTIYF
TRBJ1-1 | TRBV20-1 | once | - | TGCAGTGCTAGACATAATGCTCGGACCACGCAGGCTTTCTTT | CSARHNARTTQAFF
TRBJ2-2 | TRBV20-1 | - | TRBD2 | TGCAGTGCTCAAGGACTAGCGGGACACACCGGGGAGCTGTTTTTT | CSAQGLAGHTGELFF
TRBJ2-3 | TRBV13 | - | TRBD2 | TGTGCCAGCAGCTTTGGGGGGGGAATGACAGATACGCAGTATTTT | CASSFGGGMTDTQYF
TRBJ1-4 | TRBV12-3/TRBV12-4 | - | TRBD1 | TGTGCCAGCAGCCGGTGGACAGGGGAAGAGGAAAAACTGTTTTTT | CASSRWTGEEEKLFF
TRBJ2-7 | TRBV28 | - | - | TGTGCCAGCAGTTTCATGGACCCCTACGAGCAGTACTTC | CASSFMDPYEQYF
TRBJ2-7 | TRBV7-2 | - | - | TGTGCCAGCAGCTTAGCGCGGACATCGGGCTCCGAGCAGTACTTC | CASSLARTSGSEQYF
TRBJ2-3 | TRBV2 | - | - | TGTGCCAGCCAGAAGGGGCCCAGCACAGATACGCAGTATTTT | CASQKGPSTDTQYF
TRBJ2-2 | TRBV27 | few | TRBD1 | TGTGCCAGCAGGCTGACAGGGCTTGGCACCGGGGAGCTGTTTTTT | CASRLTGLGTGELFF
TRBJ2-1 | TRBV24-1 | - | - | TGTGCCACCAGTGACCCGTCGTTCAGGGGCAATGAGCAGTTCTTC | CATSDPSFRGNEQFF
TRBJ2-4 | TRBV2 | - | - | TGTGCCAGCAGTGAATTTGACGGTAGCATCGACATTCAGTACTTC | CASSEFDGSIDIQYF